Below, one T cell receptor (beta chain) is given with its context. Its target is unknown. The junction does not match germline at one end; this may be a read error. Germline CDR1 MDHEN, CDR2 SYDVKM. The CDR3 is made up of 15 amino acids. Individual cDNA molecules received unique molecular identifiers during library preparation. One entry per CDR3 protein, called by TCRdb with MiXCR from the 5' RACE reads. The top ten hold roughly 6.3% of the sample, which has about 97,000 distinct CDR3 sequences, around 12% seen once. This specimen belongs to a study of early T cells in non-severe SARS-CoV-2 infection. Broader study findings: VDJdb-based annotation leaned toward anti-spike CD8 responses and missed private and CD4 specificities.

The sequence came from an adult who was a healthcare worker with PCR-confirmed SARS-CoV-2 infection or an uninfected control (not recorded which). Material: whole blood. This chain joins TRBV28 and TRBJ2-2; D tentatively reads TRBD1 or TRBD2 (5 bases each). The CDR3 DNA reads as TGTGCCAGCAGTTTAACGGGGCAGAACACCGGGGAGCTGATTTTT. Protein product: CASSLTGQNTGELIF. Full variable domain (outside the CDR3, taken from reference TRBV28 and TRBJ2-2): DVKVTQSSRYLVKRTGEKVFLECVQDMDHENMFWYRQDPGLGLRLIYFSYDVKMKEKGDIPEGYSVSREKKERFSLILESASTNQTSMYLCASSLTGQNTGELIFGEGSRLTVL.